Given below is one T cell receptor (beta chain) in context. What it recognizes is unknown. This sample is part of a study of cytomegalovirus exposure and HLA in healthy donors. CDR3 length: 13 residues. Germline V gene sequence: CDR1 MNHEY, CDR2 SVGAGI. V shed 6 bases and J 5 bases; nucleotides not matched to a gene: 5. The PCR made use of 60 Vbeta and 13 Jbeta primers. Method: immunoSEQ multiplex PCR; TCRdb's copy keeps in-frame clones and lacks some. The sample carries around 67,000 clones, 55% to 65% recorded once. General study results and limits: As a later analysis showed, a missense DCLRE1C variant was linked to trimming of TCR beta V- and J-genes. HLA allele associations emerged for fewer than 20,000 TCR beta sequences in a later analysis, at 0.05 false discovery rate. One cluster of highly shared sequence variants probably arose as a sequencing artifact. Across all donors, roughly uniform sequencing depth was an assumption of the presence/absence analyses.

The rearrangement uses TRBV6-5 and TRBJ1-1; 8 nucleotides line up with TRBD1. The sequence was obtained from a woman in her fifties or sixties in good health and CMV-seronegative. Sequencing was carried out using PBMCs. Here the CDR3 reads CASSPDRETEAFF. The DNA of the CDR3 is TGTGCCAGCAGCCCGGACAGGGAGACTGAAGCTTTCTTT.